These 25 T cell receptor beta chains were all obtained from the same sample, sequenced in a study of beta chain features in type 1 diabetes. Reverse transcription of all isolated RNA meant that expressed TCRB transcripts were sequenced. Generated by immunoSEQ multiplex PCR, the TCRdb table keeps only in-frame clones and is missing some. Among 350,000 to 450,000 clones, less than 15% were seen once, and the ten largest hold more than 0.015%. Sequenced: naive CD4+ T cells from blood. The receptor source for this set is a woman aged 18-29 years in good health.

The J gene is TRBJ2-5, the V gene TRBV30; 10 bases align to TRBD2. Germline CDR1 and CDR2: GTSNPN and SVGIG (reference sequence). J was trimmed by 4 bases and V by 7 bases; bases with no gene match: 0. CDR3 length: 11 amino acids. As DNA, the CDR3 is TGTGCCTCTAGCGGGAGAGAGACCCAGTACTTC. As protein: CASSGRETQYF. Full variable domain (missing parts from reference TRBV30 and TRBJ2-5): SQTIHQWPATLVQPVGSPLSLECTVEGTSNPNLYWYRQAAGRGLQLLFYSVGIGQISSEVPQNLSASRPQDRQFILSSKKLLLSDSGFYLCASSGRETQYFGPGTRLLVL.

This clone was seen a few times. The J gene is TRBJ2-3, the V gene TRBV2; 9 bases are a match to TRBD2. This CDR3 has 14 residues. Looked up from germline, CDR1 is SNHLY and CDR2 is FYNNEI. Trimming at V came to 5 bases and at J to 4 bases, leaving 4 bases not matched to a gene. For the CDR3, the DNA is TGTGCCAGCAGTTGGGCGGGAGGGCCAGATACGCAGTATTTT. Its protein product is CASSWAGGPDTQYF.

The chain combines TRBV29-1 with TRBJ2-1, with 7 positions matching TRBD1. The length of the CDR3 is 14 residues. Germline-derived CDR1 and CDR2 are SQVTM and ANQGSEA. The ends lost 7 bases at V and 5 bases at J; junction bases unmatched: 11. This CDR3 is CSGRKTGTNNEQFF. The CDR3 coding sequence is TGCAGCGGCCGGAAGACAGGGACAAACAATGAGCAGTTCTTC.

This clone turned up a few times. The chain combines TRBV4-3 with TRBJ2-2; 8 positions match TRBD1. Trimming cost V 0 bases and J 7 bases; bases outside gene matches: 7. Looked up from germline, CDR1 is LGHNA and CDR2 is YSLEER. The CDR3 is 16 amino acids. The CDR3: CASSQEGQGAIGELFF. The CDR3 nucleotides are TGCGCCAGCAGCCAAGAGGGCCAGGGGGCGATCGGGGAGCTGTTTTTT.

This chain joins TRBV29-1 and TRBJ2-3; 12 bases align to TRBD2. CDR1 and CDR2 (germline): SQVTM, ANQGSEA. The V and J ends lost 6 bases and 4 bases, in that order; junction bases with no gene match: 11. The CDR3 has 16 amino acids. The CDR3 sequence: CSVNPSLAGGPDTQYF. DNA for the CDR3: TGCAGCGTCAATCCCTCACTAGCGGGAGGTCCAGATACGCAGTATTTT.

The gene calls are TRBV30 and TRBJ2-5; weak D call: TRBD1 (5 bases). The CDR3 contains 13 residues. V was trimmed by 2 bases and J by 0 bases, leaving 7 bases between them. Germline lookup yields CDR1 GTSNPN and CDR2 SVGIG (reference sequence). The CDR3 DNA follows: TGTGCCTGGAGTCAGGGATACCAAGAGACCCAGTACTTC. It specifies CAWSQGYQETQYF.

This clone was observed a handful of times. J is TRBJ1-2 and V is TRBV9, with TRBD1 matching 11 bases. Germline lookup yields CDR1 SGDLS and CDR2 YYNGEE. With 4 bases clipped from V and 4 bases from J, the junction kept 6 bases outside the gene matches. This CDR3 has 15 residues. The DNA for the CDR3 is TGTGCCAGCAGCATTCGGACAGGGGGCCTCTATGGCTACACCTTC. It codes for CASSIRTGGLYGYTF.

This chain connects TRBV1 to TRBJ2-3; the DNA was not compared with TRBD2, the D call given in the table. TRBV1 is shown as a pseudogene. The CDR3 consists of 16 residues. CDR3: CTSSQDRLLPTDTQYF. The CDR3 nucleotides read TGCACCAGCAGCCAAGATCGACTCCTGCCTACAGATACGCAGTATTTT.

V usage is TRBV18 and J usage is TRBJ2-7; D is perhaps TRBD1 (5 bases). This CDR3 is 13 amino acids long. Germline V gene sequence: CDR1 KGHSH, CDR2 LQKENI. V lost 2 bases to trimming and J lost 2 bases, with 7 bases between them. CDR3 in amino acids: CASSPDSTYEQYF. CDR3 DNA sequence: TGTGCCAGCTCACCAGACAGTACCTACGAGCAGTACTTC.

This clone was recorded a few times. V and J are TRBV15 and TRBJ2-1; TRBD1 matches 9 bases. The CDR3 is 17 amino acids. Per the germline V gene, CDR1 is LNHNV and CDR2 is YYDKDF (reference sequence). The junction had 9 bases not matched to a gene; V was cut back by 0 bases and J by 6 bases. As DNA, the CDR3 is TGTGCCACCAGCAGAGATAAAGGGACAGGGTTTATCAATGAGCAGTTCTTC. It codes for CATSRDKGTGFINEQFF.

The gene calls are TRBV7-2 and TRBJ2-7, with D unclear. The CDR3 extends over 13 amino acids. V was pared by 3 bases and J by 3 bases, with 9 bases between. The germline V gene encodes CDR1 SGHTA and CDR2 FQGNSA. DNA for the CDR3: TGTGCCAGCAGCTTCGCCCCAGACTACGAGCAGTACTTC. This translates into CASSFAPDYEQYF.

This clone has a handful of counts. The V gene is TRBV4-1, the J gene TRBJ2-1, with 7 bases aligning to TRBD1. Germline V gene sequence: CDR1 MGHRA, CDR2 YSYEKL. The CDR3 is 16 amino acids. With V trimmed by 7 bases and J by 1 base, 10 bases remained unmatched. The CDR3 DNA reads TGCGCCAGCACTGTGACAGGGCCTGTTTCCTACAATGAGCAGTTCTTC. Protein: CASTVTGPVSYNEQFF.

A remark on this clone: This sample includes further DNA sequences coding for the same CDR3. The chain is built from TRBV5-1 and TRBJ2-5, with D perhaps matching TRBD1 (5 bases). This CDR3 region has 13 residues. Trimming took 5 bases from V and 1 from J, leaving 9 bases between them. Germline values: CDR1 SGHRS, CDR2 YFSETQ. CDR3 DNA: TGCGCCAGCAGAAGGGGCCTCCAAGAGACCCAGTACTTC. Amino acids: CASRRGLQETQYF.

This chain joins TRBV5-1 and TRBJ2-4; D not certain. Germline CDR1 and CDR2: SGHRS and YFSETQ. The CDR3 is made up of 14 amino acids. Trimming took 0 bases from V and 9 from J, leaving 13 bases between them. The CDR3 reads CASSLVPGESIQYF. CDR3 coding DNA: TGCGCCAGCAGCTTGGTTCCCGGAGAGAGCATTCAGTACTTC.

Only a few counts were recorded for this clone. CDR3 protein: CASSLSGGPYGYTF. DNA for the CDR3: TGTGCCAGCAGTTTATCAGGGGGTCCCTATGGCTACACCTTC. This chain connects TRBV28 to TRBJ1-2; 7 nucleotides match TRBD1. This CDR3 has 14 amino acids. The trim removed 1 base at V and 4 bases at J, leaving 3 bases unmatched. Looked up from germline, CDR1 is MDHEN and CDR2 is SYDVKM.

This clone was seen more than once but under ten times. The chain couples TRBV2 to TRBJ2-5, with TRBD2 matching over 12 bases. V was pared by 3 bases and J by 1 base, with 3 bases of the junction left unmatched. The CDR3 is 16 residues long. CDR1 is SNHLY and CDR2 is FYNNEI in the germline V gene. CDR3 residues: CASSDGTSGFQETQYF. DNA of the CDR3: TGTGCCAGCAGTGATGGGACTAGCGGGTTCCAAGAGACCCAGTACTTC. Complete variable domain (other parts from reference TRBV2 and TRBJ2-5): EPEVTQTPSHQVTQMGQEVILRCVPISNHLYFYWYRQILGQKVEFLVSFYNNEISEKSEIFDDQFSVERPDGSNFTLKIRSTKLEDSAMYFCASSDGTSGFQETQYFGPGTRLLVL.

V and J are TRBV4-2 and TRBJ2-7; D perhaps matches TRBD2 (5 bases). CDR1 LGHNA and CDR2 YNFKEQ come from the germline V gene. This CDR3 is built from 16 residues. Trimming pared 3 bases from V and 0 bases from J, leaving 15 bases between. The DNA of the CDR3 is TGTGCCAGCAGCCAGACCGGAGGTTACAGCTCCTACGAGCAGTACTTC. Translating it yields CASSQTGGYSSYEQYF.

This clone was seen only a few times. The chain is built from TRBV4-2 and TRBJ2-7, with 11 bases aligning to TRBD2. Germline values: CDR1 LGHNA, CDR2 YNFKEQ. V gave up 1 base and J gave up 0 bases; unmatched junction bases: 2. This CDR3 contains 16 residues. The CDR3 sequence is CASSQAGTSGSYEQYF. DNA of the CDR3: TGTGCCAGCAGCCAAGCCGGGACTAGCGGCTCCTACGAGCAGTACTTC.

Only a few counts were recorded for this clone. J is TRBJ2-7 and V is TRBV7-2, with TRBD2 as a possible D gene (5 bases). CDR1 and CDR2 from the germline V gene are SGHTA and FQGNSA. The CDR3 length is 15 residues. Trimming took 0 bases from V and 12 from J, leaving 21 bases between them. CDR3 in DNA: TGTGCCAGCAGCTTAGCACACTCATCCCCGAGGGAGACGTACTTC. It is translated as CASSLAHSSPRETYF.

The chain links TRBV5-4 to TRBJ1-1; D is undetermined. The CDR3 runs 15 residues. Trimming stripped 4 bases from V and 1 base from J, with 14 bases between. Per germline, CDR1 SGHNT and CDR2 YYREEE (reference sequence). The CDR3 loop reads CASSGPGRGNTEAFF. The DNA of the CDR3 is TGTGCCAGCAGCGGACCGGGAAGAGGGAACACTGAAGCTTTCTTT.

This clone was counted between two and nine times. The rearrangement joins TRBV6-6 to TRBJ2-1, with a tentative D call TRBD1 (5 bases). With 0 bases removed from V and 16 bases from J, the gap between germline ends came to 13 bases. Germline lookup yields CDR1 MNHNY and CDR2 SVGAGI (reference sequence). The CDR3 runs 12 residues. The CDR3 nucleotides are TGTGCCAGCAGTTACTCATCCAGGGTGAGCTTCTTC. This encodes CASSYSSRVSFF.

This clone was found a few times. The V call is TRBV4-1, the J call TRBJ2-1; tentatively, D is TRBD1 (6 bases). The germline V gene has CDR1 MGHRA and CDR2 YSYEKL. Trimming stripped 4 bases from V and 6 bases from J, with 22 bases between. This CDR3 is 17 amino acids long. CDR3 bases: TGCGCCAGCAGCCTGTGGTGGGTGGGAGCCAGGGGCAATGAGCAGTTCTTC. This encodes CASSLWWVGARGNEQFF.

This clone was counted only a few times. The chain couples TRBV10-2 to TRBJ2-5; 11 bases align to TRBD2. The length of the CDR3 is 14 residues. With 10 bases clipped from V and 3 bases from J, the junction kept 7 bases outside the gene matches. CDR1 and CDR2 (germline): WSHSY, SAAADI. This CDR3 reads CATGTSGLEETQYF. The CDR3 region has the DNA TGCGCCACCGGGACTAGCGGTTTAGAAGAGACCCAGTACTTC.

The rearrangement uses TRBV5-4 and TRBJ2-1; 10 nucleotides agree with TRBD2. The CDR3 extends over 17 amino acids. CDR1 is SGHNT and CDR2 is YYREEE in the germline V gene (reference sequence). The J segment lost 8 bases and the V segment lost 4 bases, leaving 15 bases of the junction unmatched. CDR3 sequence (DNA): TGTGCCAGCAGCATGGGCGGGCTAGCGGGAGTGGTGGATGAGCAGTTCTTC. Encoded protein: CASSMGGLAGVVDEQFF.

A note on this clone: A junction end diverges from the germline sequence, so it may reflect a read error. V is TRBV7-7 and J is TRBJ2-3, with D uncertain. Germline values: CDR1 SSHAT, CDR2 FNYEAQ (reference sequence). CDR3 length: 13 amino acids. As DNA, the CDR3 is TGTGCTAGCAGCCCCCTCAGGACAGATACGCAGTATTTT. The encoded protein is CASSPLRTDTQYF.